Presented here are 29 T cell receptor beta chains from one specimen sequenced in a study of T cell responses to AZD1222 COVID-19 vaccine. This table comes from immunoSEQ multiplex PCR, and its TCRdb copy is limited to in-frame clones, with some not included. Of roughly 150,000 clones in the sample, around 88% were seen once. Sequenced here: peripheral blood, sampled on day 0 of MenACWY control vaccination. These TCRs come from an adult in good health.

The chain employs TRBV3-1 (or the pseudogene TRBV3-2) and TRBJ1-2; 8 bases match TRBD1. The CDR3 spans 17 residues. J was trimmed by 6 bases and V by 4 bases; bases with no gene match: 16. The germline CDR1 and CDR2 sequences are LGHDT and YNNKEL (reference sequence). CDR3 residues: CASSPGTGEGTRNGYTF. CDR3 sequence (DNA): TGTGCCAGCAGCCCCGGGACAGGAGAAGGAACTAGAAATGGCTACACCTTC.

The chain is built from TRBV24-1 and TRBJ2-2; TRBD2 agrees at 10 bases. Germline loops: CDR1 KGHDR, CDR2 SFDVKD. This CDR3 comprises 16 residues. With 5 bases clipped from V and 7 bases from J, the junction kept 9 bases outside the gene matches. DNA of the CDR3: TGTGCCACCAGTGTCCAAGCGGGAGGGAGTGACGGGGAGCTGTTTTTT. Translating gives CATSVQAGGSDGELFF.

V and J are TRBV20-1 and TRBJ2-3; D uncertain. The CDR3 is 11 residues long. The V gene lost 3 bases and the J gene lost 2 bases, with 3 bases spanning the gap. Germline V gene sequence: CDR1 DFQATT, CDR2 SNEGSKA (reference sequence). The CDR3 region is CSARNTDTQYF. CDR3 DNA sequence: TGCAGTGCTAGGAACACAGATACGCAGTATTTT.

The chain links TRBV5-1 to TRBJ2-3; 7 nucleotides agree with TRBD2. The CDR3 has 14 amino acids. V dropped 7 bases and J dropped 3; count of bases not matched to a gene: 8. Germline CDR1 reads SGHRS; CDR2 reads YFSETQ. CDR3 protein: CASRLLASTDTQYF. Written as DNA, the CDR3 is TGCGCCAGCCGCCTACTAGCGTCGACAGATACGCAGTATTTT.

The chain employs TRBV19 and TRBJ1-5, with D hard to call. V was shortened by 0 bases and J by 6 bases, with 12 bases between the two germline ends. From germline, CDR1 is LNHDA and CDR2 SQIVND (reference sequence). The CDR3 contains 15 residues. The CDR3 DNA is TGTGCCAGTAGTATAGATATTACGGGGATTCAGCCCCAGCATTTT. It specifies CASSIDITGIQPQHF.

The chain combines TRBV10-3 with TRBJ2-7; D is perhaps TRBD1 (5 bases). The V gene lost 8 bases and the J gene lost 3 bases, with 11 bases spanning the gap. Germline V gives CDR1 ENHRY, CDR2 SYGVKD. CDR3 length: 12 amino acids. CDR3 DNA sequence: TGTGCCATCCAAGAAGACAGCTACGAGCAGTACTTC. Translated: CAIQEDSYEQYF.

There are a few counts of this clone. This chain uses TRBV7-8 with TRBJ2-7, with no clear D. Germline CDR1 SGHVS, CDR2 FQNEAQ. This CDR3 is built from 11 residues. Deletions cut 5 bases from V and 5 bases from J, with 7 bases between. The CDR3: CASSVSHEQYF. The CDR3 region has the DNA TGTGCCAGCAGCGTCAGCCACGAGCAGTACTTC.

Only one count was recorded for this clone. The genes are TRBV28 and TRBJ2-2; TRBD1 agrees at 9 bases. The J segment lost 3 bases and the V segment lost 5 bases, leaving 4 bases of the junction unmatched. The CDR3 runs 15 residues. Germline V gene lookup returns CDR1 MDHEN and CDR2 SYDVKM. As DNA, the CDR3 is TGTGCCAGCAGTACAGGGGGCGAGGACACCGGGGAGCTGTTTTTT. Protein product: CASSTGGEDTGELFF. Filled out from reference TRBV28 and TRBJ2-2, the complete variable domain reads DVKVTQSSRYLVKRTGEKVFLECVQDMDHENMFWYRQDPGLGLRLIYFSYDVKMKEKGDIPEGYSVSREKKERFSLILESASTNQTSMYLCASSTGGEDTGELFFGEGSRLTVL.

The CDR3 coding sequence is TGTGCCAGTACCTATACAGGCAACACTGAAGCTTTCTTT. It translates to CASTYTGNTEAFF. The chain joins TRBV19 to TRBJ1-1; weak D call: TRBD1 (5 bases). The CDR3 covers 13 residues. Germline lookup yields CDR1 LNHDA and CDR2 SQIVND (reference sequence). V lost 7 bases, J lost 2 bases, and 11 bases lay in between.

This sequence joins TRBV30 and TRBJ2-2; 10 bases match TRBD2. Germline CDR1 reads GTSNPN; CDR2 reads SVGIG (reference sequence). The CDR3 sequence is 15 residues long. V shed 0 bases and J 6 bases; nucleotides not matched to a gene: 4. The CDR3 region has the DNA TGTGCCTGGAGTGTCGGGCTAGCGGGAGCCGGGGAGCTGTTTTTT. Its protein is CAWSVGLAGAGELFF.

The CDR3 nucleotides read TGTGCCAGCAGTGAATTGGCAGGGGGCAATCAGCCCCAGCATTTT. As protein: CASSELAGGNQPQHF. This sequence joins TRBV6-1 and TRBJ1-5, with D possibly TRBD1 on 6 matching bases. Trimming cost V 2 bases and J 2 bases, with 10 bases left between them. Germline V CDR1 and CDR2: MNHNS, SASEGT. The CDR3 length is 15 residues.

V and J are TRBV7-2 and TRBJ1-2; D is perhaps TRBD1 (5 bases). Trimming removed 5 bases from V and 5 bases from J, with 12 bases in between. CDR1 is SGHTA, CDR2 FQGNSA, per germline. This CDR3 is built from 13 residues. The CDR3: CASSKRGEYGYTF. Written as DNA, the CDR3 is TGTGCCAGCAGCAAGCGAGGGGAATATGGCTACACCTTC.

The chain joins TRBV20-1 to TRBJ2-7, with 7 bases lining up with TRBD1. V shed 3 bases and J 0 bases; nucleotides not matched to a gene: 5. The CDR3 length is 14 residues. CDR1 and CDR2 (germline): DFQATT, SNEGSKA (reference sequence). The CDR3 bases are TGCAGTGCTAGTAAAGGGGGCGACTCCTACGAGCAGTACTTC. This encodes CSASKGGDSYEQYF.

This chain uses TRBV18 with TRBJ2-1; no clear D. CDR1 and CDR2 (germline): KGHSH, LQKENI. The CDR3 consists of 14 residues. V lost 2 bases and J lost 5, with 10 bases in between. CDR3 residues: CASSPWSGDNEQFF. CDR3 nucleotide sequence: TGTGCCAGCTCACCATGGTCCGGAGACAATGAGCAGTTCTTC.

The chain carries TRBV19 and TRBJ1-5, with TRBD1 identical over 8 bases. The germline gives CDR1 LNHDA, CDR2 SQIVND (reference sequence). The CDR3 runs 15 residues. The V segment lost 10 bases and the J segment 7 bases; nucleotides outside the gene matches: 15. Here the CDR3 DNA reads TGTGCCACCGGACAGGGAAAGAAGAGGGACCAGCCCCAGCATTTT. Protein sequence: CATGQGKKRDQPQHF.

This chain connects TRBV7-2 to TRBJ2-7, with D tentatively TRBD1 (6 bases). The V end was cut by 3 bases, the J end by 7 bases, with 16 bases between. The CDR3 is 14 residues long. Germline V CDR1 and CDR2: SGHTA, FQGNSA. The CDR3 reads CASSLVYRAAEQYF. The CDR3 DNA reads as TGTGCCAGCAGCTTGGTCTACAGGGCAGCAGAGCAGTACTTC.

V gene TRBV6-2 or TRBV6-3 combines with J gene TRBJ1-5, with 8 bases identical to TRBD1. Germline V lookup: CDR1 MNHEY, CDR2 SVGEGT. This CDR3 region has 18 residues. V trimming: 4 bases; J trimming: 0 bases; junction bases outside the gene matches: 11. The CDR3 reads CASSSSRDRLYSNQPQHF. As DNA, the CDR3 is TGTGCCAGCAGTTCTTCCCGGGACAGGCTCTATAGCAATCAGCCCCAGCATTTT.

The V and J genes are TRBV7-6 and TRBJ1-2; 10 nucleotides align to TRBD1. With V trimmed by 5 bases and J by 7 bases, 16 bases remained unmatched. Germline V gene lookup returns CDR1 SGHVS and CDR2 FNYEAQ. This CDR3 has 17 residues. The CDR3 loop reads CASSPLPYGQGGIGYTF. CDR3 DNA: TGTGCCAGCAGCCCCTTACCTTACGGACAGGGGGGAATTGGCTACACCTTC. Combining the CDR3 with reference TRBV7-6 and TRBJ1-2 gives the whole variable domain GAGVSQSPRYKVTKRGQDVALRCDPISGHVSLYWYRQALGQGPEFLTYFNYEAQQDKSGLPNDRFSAERPEGSISTLTIQRTEQRDSAMYRCASSPLPYGQGGIGYTFGSGTRLTVV.

This rearrangement joins TRBV11-2 to TRBJ2-5; tentative D call: TRBD2 (6 bases). Germline V CDR1 and CDR2: SGHAT, FQNNGV. Trimming took 5 bases from V and 9 from J, leaving 19 bases between them. There are 14 residues in the CDR3. CDR3: CASSTGTELGAQYF. The DNA for the CDR3 is TGTGCCAGCAGCACCGGGACTGAGCTGGGGGCCCAGTACTTC.

The V gene is TRBV23-1, the J gene TRBJ1-1, with D unresolved. TRBV23-1 is known as an ORF, though its function is uncertain. CDR3 length equals 16 residues. Trimming cost V 8 bases and J 0 bases, with 19 bases left between them. The CDR3 nucleotides read TGCGCCAGCGTCACACGGCCTGACCCCATGAACACTGAAGCTTTCTTT. Its protein is CASVTRPDPMNTEAFF.

The rearrangement uses TRBV6-2 or TRBV6-3 and TRBJ1-1; D is ambiguous. Trimming shortened V by 2 bases and J by 9 bases, and 7 bases separated the two germline ends. The CDR3 is 11 amino acids. Germline V gene lookup returns CDR1 MNHEY and CDR2 SVGEGT. CDR3 residues: CASSYVGKAFF. CDR3 DNA sequence: TGTGCCAGCAGTTACGTGGGGAAAGCTTTCTTT.

This clone was seen just once. The rearrangement joins TRBV11-2 to TRBJ2-7; the D is unclear. V shed 1 base and J shed 0 bases, with 13 bases lying between them. The germline V gene has CDR1 SGHAT and CDR2 FQNNGV. The CDR3 is 16 residues long. The chain's CDR3 is CASSLGSSLSSYEQYF. The DNA for the CDR3 is TGTGCCAGCAGCTTAGGCAGTTCCCTCAGCTCCTACGAGCAGTACTTC.

The chain joins TRBV24-1 to TRBJ1-2, with no clear D. Germline-derived CDR1 and CDR2 are KGHDR and SFDVKD. V was trimmed by 7 bases and J by 4 bases, leaving 9 bases between them. The CDR3 is 12 amino acids. As DNA, the CDR3 is TGTGCCACCAGCGAGGATTCCTATGGCTACACCTTC. Its protein product is CATSEDSYGYTF.

The rearrangement uses TRBV7-8 and TRBJ1-1, with D uncertain. Trimming removed 6 bases at V and 1 base at J, with 9 bases between. CDR1 is SGHVS, CDR2 FQNEAQ, per germline. This CDR3 comprises 13 residues. The CDR3, as DNA: TGTGCCAGCAGTCTGACTGGGAACACTGAAGCTTTCTTT. This sequence encodes CASSLTGNTEAFF. Full variable domain (remainder filled in from reference TRBV7-8 and TRBJ1-1): GAGVSQSPRYKVAKRGQDVALRCDPISGHVSLFWYQQALGQGPEFLTYFQNEAQLDKSGLPSDRFFAERPEGSVSTLKIQRTQQEDSAVYLCASSLTGNTEAFFGQGTRLTVV.

The rearrangement joins TRBV3-1 (or the pseudogene TRBV3-2) to TRBJ2-1, with D possibly matching TRBD2 (6 bases). The germline V and J ends were trimmed by 1 base and 6 bases, with 7 bases remaining between them. CDR3 size: 13 residues. Germline loops: CDR1 LGHDT, CDR2 YNNKEL (reference sequence). CDR3 coding DNA: TGTGCCAGCAGCCAAGCGGGGGTCAATGAGCAGTTCTTC. It yields the protein CASSQAGVNEQFF.

The V gene is TRBV25-1, the J gene TRBJ2-2; D is undetermined. The CDR3 has 14 amino acids. The germline CDR1 and CDR2 sequences are MGHDK and SYGVNS. V lost 2 bases, J lost 3 bases, and 7 bases lay in between. The CDR3 bases are TGTGCCAGCAGTGAAGTACGGGACACCGGGGAGCTGTTTTTT. As protein: CASSEVRDTGELFF. The variable domain in full, completed from reference TRBV25-1 and TRBJ2-2, reads EADIYQTPRYLVIGTGKKITLECSQTMGHDKMYWYQQDPGMELHLIHYSYGVNSTEKGDLSSESTVSRIRTEHFPLTLESARPSHTSQYLCASSEVRDTGELFFGEGSRLTVL.

This clone has only one observation. The chain is built from TRBV28 and TRBJ2-7; a weak D match, TRBD1 (5 bases). V lost 6 bases to trimming and J lost 0 bases, with 18 bases between them. Germline V gene sequence: CDR1 MDHEN, CDR2 SYDVKM. The CDR3 loop spans 16 amino acids. Written as DNA, the CDR3 is TGTGCCAGCAGGGTCCTGACAGCCGCAAGCTCCTACGAGCAGTACTTC. Residues: CASRVLTAASSYEQYF. Using reference TRBV28 and TRBJ2-7 for the parts outside the CDR3, the full variable domain is DVKVTQSSRYLVKRTGEKVFLECVQDMDHENMFWYRQDPGLGLRLIYFSYDVKMKEKGDIPEGYSVSREKKERFSLILESASTNQTSMYLCASRVLTAASSYEQYFGPGTRLTVT.

This clone was seen a handful of times. This chain joins TRBV3-1 (or the pseudogene TRBV3-2) and TRBJ1-3; D unresolved. The CDR3 has 16 amino acids. Trimming cost V 0 bases and J 0 bases, with 9 bases left between them. CDR1 and CDR2 (germline): LGHDT, YNNKEL (reference sequence). This CDR3 is CASSQERVISGNTIYF. The DNA of the CDR3 is TGTGCCAGCAGCCAAGAACGGGTAATCTCTGGAAACACCATATATTTT.

This chain connects TRBV7-2 to TRBJ2-2; D remains unclear. The germline V gene has CDR1 SGHTA and CDR2 FQGNSA. This CDR3 is 14 amino acids long. The V end was cut by 1 base, the J end by 4 bases, with 7 bases between. CDR3 DNA sequence: TGTGCCAGCAGCTTAGTTCCAGGCACCGGGGAGCTGTTTTTT. Encoded protein: CASSLVPGTGELFF.